The 11 T cell receptor beta chains listed next were all sequenced from one sample in a study of CD8+CD57+ T cells in acquired aplastic anemia. Both TCR beta VDJ combination and CDR3 sequence profiling were carried out. Genomic DNA was the template for this profiling. TCRdb re-analysed the reads in MiXCR, keeping a single row per CDR3 protein. The table includes hundreds of thousands of distinct CDR3 sequences, about two thirds detected once. What was sequenced was sorted CD4+, CD8+, or CD8+CD57+ T cells (not recorded which) from PBMCs. Every receptor here comes from a human donor in good health, serving as a control.

The chain joins TRBV12-3 or TRBV12-4 to TRBJ1-3, with D possibly being TRBD1 (5 bases). Deletions cut 6 bases from V and 2 bases from J, with 17 bases between. CDR3 length equals 16 residues. The CDR3 sequence: CASRNGDTGAGNTIYF. In nucleotides, the CDR3 is TGTGCCAGCAGAAATGGGGATACGGGGGCTGGAAACACCATATATTTT.

The J gene is TRBJ1-6, the V gene TRBV20-1; tentatively, D is TRBD1 (6 bases). Per germline, CDR1 DFQATT and CDR2 SNEGSKA (reference sequence). This CDR3 is 13 amino acids long. Trimming removed 5 bases from V and 14 bases from J, with 19 bases in between. The CDR3 DNA reads TGCAGTGCTCCTCCAGGGGCAGAGGGCTCCCTCCACTTT. This gives the protein CSAPPGAEGSLHF.

In regard to this clonotype: One base away lies a much larger clone, so this may be a sequencing read error. The chain uses TRBV5-4 and TRBJ2-5, with 7 bases aligning to TRBD1. The CDR3 loop spans 14 amino acids. V lost 4 bases and J lost 7; bases outside the gene matches: 10. Germline loops: CDR1 SGHNT, CDR2 YYREEE (reference sequence). This CDR3 reads CASSPDRRKGTQYF. The CDR3 nucleotides read TGTGCCAGCAGCCCGGACAGGAGAAAAGGGACCCAGTACTTC.

V usage is TRBV10-3 and J usage is TRBJ1-1; a weak D match, TRBD1 (6 bases). V was clipped by 5 bases and J by 1 base, with 8 bases between them. The CDR3 runs to 13 residues. Germline values: CDR1 ENHRY, CDR2 SYGVKD. The CDR3 loop is CAISLGGNTEAFF. The CDR3 DNA sequence: TGTGCCATCAGTTTAGGGGGGAACACTGAAGCTTTCTTT.

CDR3 residues: CASSLGTAKYTF. CDR3 in DNA: TGCGCCAGCAGCTTGGGAACAGCCAAGTACACCTTC. This chain joins TRBV5-1 and TRBJ1-2; D remains ambiguous. This CDR3 has 12 amino acids. The V end was cut by 0 bases, the J end by 11 bases, with 11 bases between. CDR1 and CDR2 (germline): SGHRS, YFSETQ.

The rearrangement uses TRBV5-6 and TRBJ2-7; no clear D gene. The CDR3 has 14 residues. Trimming took 9 bases from V and 1 from J, leaving 17 bases between them. Germline V gene sequence: CDR1 SGHDT, CDR2 YYEEEE. CDR3 protein: CATSKVRYSYEQYF. Here the CDR3 DNA reads TGTGCCACCAGTAAAGTCCGGTATTCCTACGAGCAGTACTTC. Supplemented by reference TRBV5-6 and TRBJ2-7, the full variable domain reads DAGVTQSPTHLIKTRGQQVTLRCSPKSGHDTVSWYQQALGQGPQFIFQYYEEEERQRGNFPDRFSGHQFPNYSSELNVNALLLGDSALYLCATSKVRYSYEQYFGPGTRLTVT.

Comments on this clonotype: The junction departs from germline at one end; a sequencing error may be responsible. The gene calls are TRBV27 and TRBJ1-4; TRBD1 matches at 7 bases. CDR1 is MNHEY, CDR2 SMNVEV, per germline (reference sequence). The CDR3 runs 15 residues. CDR3 protein: CASSQNRGTNDKLFF. In DNA, the CDR3 is TGCGCCAGCAGCCAAAACAGGGGAACTAATGACAAACTGTTTTTT.

Points on this clonotype: Given a much more abundant clone one base away, this may be a read error. The V call is TRBV12-3 or TRBV12-4, the J call TRBJ1-4; D call uncertain. This CDR3 has 14 residues. The ends were cut back, 5 bases at V and 3 bases at J, with 10 bases in the middle. The CDR3 spells CASSLVMANEKLFF. The CDR3, as DNA: TGTGCCAGCAGTCTGGTTATGGCTAATGAAAAACTGTTTTTT.

This clonotype was detected ten times or more. The chain combines TRBV6-1 with TRBJ2-2, with no clear D. V lost 1 base to trimming and J lost 9 bases, with 9 bases between them. The CDR3 spans 13 residues. Germline CDR1 and CDR2: MNHNS and SASEGT. Written as DNA, the CDR3 is TGTGCCAGCAGTGAAGTTGGGGTCCGGGAGCTGTTTTTT. It encodes CASSEVGVRELFF.

In this sample, this clonotype turned up many times. The gene calls are TRBV5-8 and TRBJ2-7; D is possibly TRBD2 (6 bases). Trimming shortened V by 1 base and J by 6 bases, and 20 bases separated the two germline ends. Germline CDR1 is SGHTS and CDR2 is YDEGEE. This CDR3 has 16 residues. CDR3 protein: CASSLRGRGAGGEQYF. Here the CDR3 DNA reads TGTGCCAGCAGCTTGAGAGGGCGGGGAGCAGGCGGCGAGCAGTACTTC.

This clonotype was counted between two and nine times. The germline gene is not matched at one end of the junction; a read error may be the cause. This chain connects TRBV25-1 to TRBJ1-1; D gene ambiguous. CDR1 MGHDK and CDR2 SYGVNS come from the germline V gene. The CDR3 spans 17 residues. The CDR3 loop is CAGSEGLWEGLRTEAFF. The CDR3 DNA sequence: TGTGCCGGCAGTGAAGGGCTCTGGGAGGGATTGAGAACTGAAGCTTTCTTT.